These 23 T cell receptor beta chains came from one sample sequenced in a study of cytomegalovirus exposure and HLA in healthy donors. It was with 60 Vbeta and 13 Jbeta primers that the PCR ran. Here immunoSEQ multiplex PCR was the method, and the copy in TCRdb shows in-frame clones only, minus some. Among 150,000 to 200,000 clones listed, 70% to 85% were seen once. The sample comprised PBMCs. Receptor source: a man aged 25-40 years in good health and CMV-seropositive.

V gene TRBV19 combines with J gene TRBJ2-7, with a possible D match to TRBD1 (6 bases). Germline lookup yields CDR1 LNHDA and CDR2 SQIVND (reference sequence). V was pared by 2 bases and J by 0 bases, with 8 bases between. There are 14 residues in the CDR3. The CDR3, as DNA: TGTGCCAGTAGTATACAGGACAGCTCCTACGAGCAGTACTTC. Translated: CASSIQDSSYEQYF.

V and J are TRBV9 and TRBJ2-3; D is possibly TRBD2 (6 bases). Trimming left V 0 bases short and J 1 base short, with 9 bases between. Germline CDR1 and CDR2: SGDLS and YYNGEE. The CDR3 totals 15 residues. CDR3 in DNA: TGTGCCAGCAGCGTAGCGGCGGGGCGCACAGATACGCAGTATTTT. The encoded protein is CASSVAAGRTDTQYF.

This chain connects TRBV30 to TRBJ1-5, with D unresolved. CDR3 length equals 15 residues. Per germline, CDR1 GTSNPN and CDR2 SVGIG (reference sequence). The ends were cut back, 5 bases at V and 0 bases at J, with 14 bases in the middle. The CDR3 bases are TGTGCCTGGGACAACCCGGCGTATAGCAATCAGCCCCAGCATTTT. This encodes CAWDNPAYSNQPQHF.

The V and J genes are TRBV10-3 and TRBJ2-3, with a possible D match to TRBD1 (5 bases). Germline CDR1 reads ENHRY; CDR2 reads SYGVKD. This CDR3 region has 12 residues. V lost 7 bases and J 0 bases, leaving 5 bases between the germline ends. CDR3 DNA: TGTGCCATCACAGGGAGCACAGATACGCAGTATTTT. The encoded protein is CAITGSTDTQYF.

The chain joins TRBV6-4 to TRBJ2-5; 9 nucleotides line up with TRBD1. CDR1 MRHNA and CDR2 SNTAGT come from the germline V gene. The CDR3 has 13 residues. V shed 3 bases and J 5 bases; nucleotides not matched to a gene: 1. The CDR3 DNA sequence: TGTGCCAGCAGTGAAGGGACAGGGGAGACCCAGTACTTC. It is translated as CASSEGTGETQYF.

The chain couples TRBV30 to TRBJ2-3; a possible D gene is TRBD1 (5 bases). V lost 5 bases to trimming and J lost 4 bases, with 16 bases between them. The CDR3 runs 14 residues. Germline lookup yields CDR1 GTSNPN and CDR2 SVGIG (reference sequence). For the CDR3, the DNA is TGTGCCTGGGCAAGGCAGGGCGCAGCAGATACGCAGTATTTT. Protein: CAWARQGAADTQYF. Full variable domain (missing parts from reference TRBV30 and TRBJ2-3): SQTIHQWPATLVQPVGSPLSLECTVEGTSNPNLYWYRQAAGRGLQLLFYSVGIGQISSEVPQNLSASRPQDRQFILSSKKLLLSDSGFYLCAWARQGAADTQYFGPGTRLTVL.

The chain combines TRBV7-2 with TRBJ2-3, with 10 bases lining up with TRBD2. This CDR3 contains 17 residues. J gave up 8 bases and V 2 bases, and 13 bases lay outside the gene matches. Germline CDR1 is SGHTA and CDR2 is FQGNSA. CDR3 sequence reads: CASSLSWPSGGLATQYF. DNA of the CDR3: TGTGCCAGCAGCTTAAGTTGGCCTAGCGGGGGTCTGGCTACGCAGTATTTT.

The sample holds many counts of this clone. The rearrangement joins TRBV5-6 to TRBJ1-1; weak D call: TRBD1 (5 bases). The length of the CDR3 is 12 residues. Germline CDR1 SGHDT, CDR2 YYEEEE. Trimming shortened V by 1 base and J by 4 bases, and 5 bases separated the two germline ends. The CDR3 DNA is TGTGCCAGCAGCTTGAGGGGCACTGAAGCTTTCTTT. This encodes CASSLRGTEAFF.

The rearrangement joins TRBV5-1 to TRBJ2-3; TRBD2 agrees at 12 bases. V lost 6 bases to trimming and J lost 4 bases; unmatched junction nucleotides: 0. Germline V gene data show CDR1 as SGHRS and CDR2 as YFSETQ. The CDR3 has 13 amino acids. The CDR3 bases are TGCGCCAGCACTAGCGGGGGGGCAGATACGCAGTATTTT. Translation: CASTSGGADTQYF.

In DNA form, the CDR3 reads TGCGCCAGCAGCCCAGGACAGGGGGCAACCTACGAGCAGTACTTC. Protein product: CASSPGQGATYEQYF. The chain couples TRBV4-1 to TRBJ2-7, with 11 nucleotides matching TRBD1. From germline, CDR1 is MGHRA and CDR2 YSYEKL. The CDR3 spans 15 residues. J lost 2 bases, V lost 4 bases, and 4 bases had no gene match.

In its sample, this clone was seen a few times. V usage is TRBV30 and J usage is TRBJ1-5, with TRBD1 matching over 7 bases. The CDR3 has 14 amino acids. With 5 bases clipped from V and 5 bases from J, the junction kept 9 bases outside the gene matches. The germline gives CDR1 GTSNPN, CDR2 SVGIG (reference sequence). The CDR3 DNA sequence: TGTGCCTGGGCGAGACAGGGACCTTATCAGCCCCAGCATTTT. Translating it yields CAWARQGPYQPQHF.

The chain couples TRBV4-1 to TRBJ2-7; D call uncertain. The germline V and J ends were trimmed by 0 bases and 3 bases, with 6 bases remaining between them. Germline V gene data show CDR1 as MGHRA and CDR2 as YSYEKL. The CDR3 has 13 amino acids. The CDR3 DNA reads TGCGCCAGCAGCCAAGAAATGTACTACGAGCAGTACTTC. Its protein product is CASSQEMYYEQYF.

The DNA of the CDR3 is TGCAGCGCGAAACCGGGACTAGCGACGTACGAGCAGTACTTC. It yields the protein CSAKPGLATYEQYF. J is TRBJ2-7 and V is TRBV29-1, with 10 bases matching TRBD2. The CDR3 is made up of 14 amino acids. The V segment lost 7 bases and the J segment 4 bases; nucleotides outside the gene matches: 10. CDR1 is SQVTM and CDR2 is ANQGSEA in the germline V gene.

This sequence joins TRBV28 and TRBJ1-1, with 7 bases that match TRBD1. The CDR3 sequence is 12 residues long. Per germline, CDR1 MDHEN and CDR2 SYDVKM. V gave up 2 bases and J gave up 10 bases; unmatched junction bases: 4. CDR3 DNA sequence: TGTGCCAGCAGTTTAGGGGACAGAGGAGCTTTCTTT. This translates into CASSLGDRGAFF.

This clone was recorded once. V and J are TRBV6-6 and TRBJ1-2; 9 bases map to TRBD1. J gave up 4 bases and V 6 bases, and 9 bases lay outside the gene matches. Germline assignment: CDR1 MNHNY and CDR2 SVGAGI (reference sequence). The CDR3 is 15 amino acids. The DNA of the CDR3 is TGTGCCAGCAGCAAAAGGCGGGGACAGGGCTATGGCTACACCTTC. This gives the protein CASSKRRGQGYGYTF.

DNA of the CDR3: TGTGCCAGCAGTTACTCTACGGGGGGGGATCAAGAGACCCAGTACTTC. Translated, it gives CASSYSTGGDQETQYF. The chain combines TRBV6-5 with TRBJ2-5, with 8 nucleotides matching TRBD2. The V gene end was trimmed by 0 bases and the J gene end by 2 bases; junction bases not matched to a gene: 5. CDR3 length equals 16 residues. The germline gives CDR1 MNHEY, CDR2 SVGAGI.

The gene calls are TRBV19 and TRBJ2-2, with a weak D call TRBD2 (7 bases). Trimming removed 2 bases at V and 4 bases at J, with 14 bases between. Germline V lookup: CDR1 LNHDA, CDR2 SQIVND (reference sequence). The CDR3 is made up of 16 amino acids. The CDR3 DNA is TGTGCCAGTAGTATATTGGGGGGGGGCCTCACCGGGGAGCTGTTTTTT. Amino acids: CASSILGGGLTGELFF.

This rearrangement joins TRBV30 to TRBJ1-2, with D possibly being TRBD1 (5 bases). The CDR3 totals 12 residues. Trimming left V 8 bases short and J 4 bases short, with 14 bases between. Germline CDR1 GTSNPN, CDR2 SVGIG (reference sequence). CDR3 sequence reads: CAGTGLGYGYTF. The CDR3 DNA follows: TGTGCCGGCACAGGCCTGGGCTATGGCTACACCTTC.

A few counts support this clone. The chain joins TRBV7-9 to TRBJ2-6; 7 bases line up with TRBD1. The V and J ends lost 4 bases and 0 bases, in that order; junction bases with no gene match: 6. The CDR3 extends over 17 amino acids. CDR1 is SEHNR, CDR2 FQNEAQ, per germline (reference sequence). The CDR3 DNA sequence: TGTGCCAGCAGCTCAGGACAGGTTAGCTCTGGGGCCAACGTCCTGACTTTC. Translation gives CASSSGQVSSGANVLTF.

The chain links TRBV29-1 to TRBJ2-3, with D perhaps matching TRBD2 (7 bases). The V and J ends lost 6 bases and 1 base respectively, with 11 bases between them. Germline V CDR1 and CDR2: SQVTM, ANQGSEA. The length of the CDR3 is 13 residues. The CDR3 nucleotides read TGCAGCGTCTCGGGGGGCGGCACAGATACGCAGTATTTT. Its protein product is CSVSGGGTDTQYF.

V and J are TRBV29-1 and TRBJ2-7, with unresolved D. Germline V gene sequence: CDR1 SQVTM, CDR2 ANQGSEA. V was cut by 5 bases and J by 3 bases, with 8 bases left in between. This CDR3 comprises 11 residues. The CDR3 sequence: CSVIGGYEQYF. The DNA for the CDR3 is TGCAGCGTTATCGGCGGCTACGAGCAGTACTTC.

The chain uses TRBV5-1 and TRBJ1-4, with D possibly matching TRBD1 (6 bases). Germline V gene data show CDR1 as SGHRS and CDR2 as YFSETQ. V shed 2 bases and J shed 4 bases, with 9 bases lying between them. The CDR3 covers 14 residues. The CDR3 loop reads CASSFQGNNEKLFF. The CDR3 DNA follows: TGCGCCAGCAGCTTCCAGGGGAATAATGAAAAACTGTTTTTT.

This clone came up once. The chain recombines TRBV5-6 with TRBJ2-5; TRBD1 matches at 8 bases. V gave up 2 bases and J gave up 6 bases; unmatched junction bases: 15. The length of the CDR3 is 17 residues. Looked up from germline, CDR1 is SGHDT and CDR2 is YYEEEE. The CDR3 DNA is TGTGCCAGCAGCTTTCGACAGGGGCGTTGGATGAGGAAGACCCAGTACTTC. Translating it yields CASSFRQGRWMRKTQYF.